This TCR beta chain is from a study of CD8 T cells in Susac syndrome (dated by TCRdb to between 2018 and 2021). Some background on the complete study: Whether CD8+ T cell activation and differentiation in Susac syndrome was antigen driven was tested using repertoire sequencing. Results the study describes overall, beyond this receptor: The study acknowledged that relatively few individuals were included in the TCR sequencing and HLA analysis.

As regards this clonotype: Its antigen is currently not known. No much larger clone is present one base from it, and per-base qualities are unavailable.

RNA was extracted using the RNeasy kit, and about 0.5 to 1 ug of the RNA was reverse transcribed with random hexamers. TCR beta CDR3 regions were amplified with the immunoSEQ multiplex PCR assay covering 54 Vbeta and 13 Jbeta segments. Bias from PCR amplification was corrected by using a synthetic template baseline for primer optimization and for computational correction. The original pipeline was this. Reads were annotated to V, D and J genes according to IMGT and were analyzed with immunoSEQ Analyzer, with only productive sequences retained. Clonality was calculated as one minus the Shannon entropy normalized by log2 of the number of productive unique sequences. For each patient and control, public and private clones were evaluated among the 100 most prevalent clones. A clone was defined as Susac-specific if it was absent from the healthy and MS cohorts, from roughly 990 published viral clones and from other ImmuneACCESS disease sequences. Clones were called with MiXCR by TCRdb after fastp trimmed the public reads at Q25, and only in-frame beta chains were retained. Entries are consolidated by CDR3 protein sequence, retaining the most common genes and DNA. TCRdb assigned the V and J calls; the authors' analysis was not used. The table for this sample lists approximately 180,000 distinct CDR3 sequences; approximately 94% of them were counted only once. Around 0.097% of the sample is held by the ten biggest clonotypes.

High-throughput TCR beta sequencing profiled peripheral blood CD8+ and CD4+ T cells from healthy donors, Susac syndrome patients and multiple sclerosis patients. Treatment-naive patients with stable or active relapsing-remitting disease fulfilling revised McDonald criteria were used as multiple sclerosis controls. Bulk CD8+ and CD4+ T cells were purified by magnetic negative isolation, whereas CD8+ TEMRA cells were enriched by FACS. Blood was drawn into EDTA tubes, processed within 24 hours, and PBMCs were isolated by density gradient centrifugation. PBMCs destined for TCR sequencing were cryopreserved in liquid nitrogen and later thawed in a 37 °C water bath. A purity of at least 90% was achieved for sorted or isolated CD4+, CD8+ and CD8+ TEMRA cells. In the germline V gene, CDR1 corresponds to MNHEY and CDR2 to SVGAGI. Compared with germline, V lacks 0 bases and J lacks 0 bases; bases without a gene match: 7. The CDR3 sequence holds 17 residues, the cysteine and phenylalanine included. Only the CDR3 DNA stays, 51 bases, in frame from base 1.

Sequencing was done on a sample of CD4+ T cells from PBMCs. This sequence originates from a human donor with multiple sclerosis. The chain links TRBV6-5 with TRBJ1-1; 7 bases in between match TRBD1. The bases read TGTGCCAGCAGTTACTCGTTTTTGGGACAGCTGAACACTGAAGCTTTCTTT. Translated, this is CASSYSFLGQLNTEAFF.